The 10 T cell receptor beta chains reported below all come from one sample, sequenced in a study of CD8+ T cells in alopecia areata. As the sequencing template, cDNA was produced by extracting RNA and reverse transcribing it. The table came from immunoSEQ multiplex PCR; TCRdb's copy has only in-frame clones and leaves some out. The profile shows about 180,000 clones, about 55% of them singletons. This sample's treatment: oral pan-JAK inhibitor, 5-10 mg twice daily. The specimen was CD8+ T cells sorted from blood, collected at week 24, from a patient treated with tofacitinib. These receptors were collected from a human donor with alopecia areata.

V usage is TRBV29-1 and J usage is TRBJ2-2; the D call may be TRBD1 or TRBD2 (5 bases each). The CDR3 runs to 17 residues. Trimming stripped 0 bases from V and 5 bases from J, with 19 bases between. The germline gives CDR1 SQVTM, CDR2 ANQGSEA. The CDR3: CSVEDLGRQGGTGELFF. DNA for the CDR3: TGCAGCGTTGAAGATCTTGGGCGTCAGGGCGGGACCGGGGAGCTGTTTTTT.

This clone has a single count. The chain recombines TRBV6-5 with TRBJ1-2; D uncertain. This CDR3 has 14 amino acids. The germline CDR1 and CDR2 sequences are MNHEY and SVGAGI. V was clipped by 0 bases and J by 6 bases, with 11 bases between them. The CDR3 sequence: CASSYSGGSDGYTF. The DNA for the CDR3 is TGTGCCAGCAGTTACTCAGGAGGGTCGGATGGCTACACCTTC.

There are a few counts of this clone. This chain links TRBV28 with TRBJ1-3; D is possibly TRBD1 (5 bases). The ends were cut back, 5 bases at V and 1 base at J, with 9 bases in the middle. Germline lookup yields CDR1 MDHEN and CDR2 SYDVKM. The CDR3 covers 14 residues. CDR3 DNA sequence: TGTGCCAGCAGTCAGACAGTTTCTGGAAACACCATATATTTT. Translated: CASSQTVSGNTIYF.

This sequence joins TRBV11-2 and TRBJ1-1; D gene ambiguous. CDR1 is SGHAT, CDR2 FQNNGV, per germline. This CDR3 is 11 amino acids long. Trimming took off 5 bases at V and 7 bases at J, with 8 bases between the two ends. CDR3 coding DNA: TGTGCCAGCAGCGTGGGGAGTGAAGCTTTCTTT. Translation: CASSVGSEAFF. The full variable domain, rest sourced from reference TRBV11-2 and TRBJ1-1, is EAGVAQSPRYKIIEKRQSVAFWCNPISGHATLYWYQQILGQGPKLLIQFQNNGVVDDSQLPKDRFSAERLKGVDSTLKIQPAKLEDSAVYLCASSVGSEAFFGQGTRLTVV.

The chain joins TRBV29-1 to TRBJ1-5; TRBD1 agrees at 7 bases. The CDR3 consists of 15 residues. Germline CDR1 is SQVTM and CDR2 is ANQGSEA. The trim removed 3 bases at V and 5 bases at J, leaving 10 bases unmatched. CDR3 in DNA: TGCAGCGTTGACTCGACCGGGACAGACGATCAGCCCCAGCATTTT. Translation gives CSVDSTGTDDQPQHF. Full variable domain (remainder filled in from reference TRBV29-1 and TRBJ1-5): SAVISQKPSRDICQRGTSLTIQCQVDSQVTMMFWYRQQPGQSLTLIATANQGSEATYESGFVIDKFPISRPNLTFSTLTVSNMSPEDSSIYLCSVDSTGTDDQPQHFGDGTRLSIL.

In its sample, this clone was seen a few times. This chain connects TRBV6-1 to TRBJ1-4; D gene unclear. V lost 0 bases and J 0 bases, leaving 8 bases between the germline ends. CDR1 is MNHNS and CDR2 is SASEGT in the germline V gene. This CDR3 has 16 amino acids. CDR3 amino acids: CASSEARAATNEKLFF. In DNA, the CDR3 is TGTGCCAGCAGTGAAGCGCGGGCAGCAACTAATGAAAAACTGTTTTTT.

CDR3 DNA: TGTGCCTGGAACGAGGGGACCTACGAGCAGTACTTC. It yields the protein CAWNEGTYEQYF. V gene TRBV30 combines with J gene TRBJ2-7; D may match TRBD1 or TRBD2 (5 bases each). The V end was cut by 4 bases, the J end by 2 bases, with 9 bases between. The CDR3 is 12 residues long. CDR1 and CDR2 from the germline V gene are GTSNPN and SVGIG (reference sequence).

The CDR3: CASSVPRGDRTDTQYF. In DNA form, the CDR3 reads TGTGCCAGCAGCGTACCCCGAGGGGATCGCACAGATACGCAGTATTTT. The gene calls are TRBV9 and TRBJ2-3; D tentatively reads TRBD1 or TRBD2 (5 bases each). Germline V gives CDR1 SGDLS, CDR2 YYNGEE. The CDR3 is made up of 16 amino acids. Trimming cost V 1 base and J 1 base, with 13 bases left between them. Complete variable domain (other parts from reference TRBV9 and TRBJ2-3): DSGVTQTPKHLITATGQRVTLRCSPRSGDLSVYWYQQSLDQGLQFLIQYYNGEERAKGNILERFSAQQFPDLHSELNLSSLELGDSALYFCASSVPRGDRTDTQYFGPGTRLTVL.

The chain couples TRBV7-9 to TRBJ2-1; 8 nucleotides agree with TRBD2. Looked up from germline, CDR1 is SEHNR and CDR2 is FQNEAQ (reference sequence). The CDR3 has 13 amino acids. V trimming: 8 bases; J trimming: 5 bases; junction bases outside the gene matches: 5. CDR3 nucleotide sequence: TGTGCCAGCGTGGGACTAGACAACAATGAGCAGTTCTTC. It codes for CASVGLDNNEQFF. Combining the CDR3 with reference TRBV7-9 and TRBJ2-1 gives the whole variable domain DTGVSQNPRHKITKRGQNVTFRCDPISEHNRLYWYRQTLGQGPEFLTYFQNEAQLEKSRLLSDRFSAERPKGSFSTLEIQRTEQGDSAMYLCASVGLDNNEQFFGPGTRLTVL.

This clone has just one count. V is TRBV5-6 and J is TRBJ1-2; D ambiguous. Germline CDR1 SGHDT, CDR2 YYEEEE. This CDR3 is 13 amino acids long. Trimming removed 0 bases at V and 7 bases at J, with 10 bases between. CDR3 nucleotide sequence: TGTGCCAGCAGCTTGGGGGTTCTGGGTGGCTACACCTTC. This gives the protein CASSLGVLGGYTF.